This note documents a single T cell receptor beta chain sequence. From germline, CDR1 is SGDLS and CDR2 YYNGEE. The CDR3 spans 14 residues. V was cut by 4 bases and J by 3 bases, with 13 bases left in between. Sequenced by immunoSEQ multiplex PCR; TCRdb stores in-frame clones only, minus some. The sample yields some 120,000 clones, roughly 87% seen once. The data originate from a study of T cell responses to AZD1222 COVID-19 vaccine. This receptor was identified in an adult who received the AZD1222 COVID-19 vaccine. This rearrangement joins TRBV9 to TRBJ1-2; D is perhaps TRBD1 (5 bases). The specimen comprised peripheral blood, sampled 28 days after the second AZD1222 dose. The CDR3 here is CASSTTDWDYGYTF. Here the CDR3 DNA reads TGTGCCAGCAGCACGACAGATTGGGACTATGGCTACACCTTC.